This TCR beta chain derives from a study of blood T cell repertoires in COVID-19. Study-wide background: From T cells, B-cell-depleted T cells, or PBMCs came the material, which was cDNA or gDNA.

During active infection, Seattle patients enrolled and were then monitored through disease. This CDR3 is built from 16 residues. V lost 3 bases and J lost 5; bases outside the gene matches: 4. Germline loops: CDR1 SEHNR, CDR2 FQNEAQ (reference sequence). Authors' analysis steps: Reference gene primer amplification gave estimated nucleated cell counts. Generated by immunoSEQ multiplex PCR, the TCRdb table keeps only in-frame clones and is missing some. That table furnishes V, J and clone size, whereas the DNA furnished D and trimming. There are about 480,000 clones in the sample; approximately 92% occur only once, and about 1% lies in the top ten.

The sequencing input was peripheral blood. This rearrangement joins TRBV7-9 to TRBJ2-1; 13 bases match TRBD2. The source is a man aged 18 to 35 with COVID-19, enrolled during active disease. The CDR3 nucleotides are TGTGCCAGCAGCTTTGGGACTAGCGGGGTCCACAATGAGCAGTTCTTC. It codes for CASSFGTSGVHNEQFF.